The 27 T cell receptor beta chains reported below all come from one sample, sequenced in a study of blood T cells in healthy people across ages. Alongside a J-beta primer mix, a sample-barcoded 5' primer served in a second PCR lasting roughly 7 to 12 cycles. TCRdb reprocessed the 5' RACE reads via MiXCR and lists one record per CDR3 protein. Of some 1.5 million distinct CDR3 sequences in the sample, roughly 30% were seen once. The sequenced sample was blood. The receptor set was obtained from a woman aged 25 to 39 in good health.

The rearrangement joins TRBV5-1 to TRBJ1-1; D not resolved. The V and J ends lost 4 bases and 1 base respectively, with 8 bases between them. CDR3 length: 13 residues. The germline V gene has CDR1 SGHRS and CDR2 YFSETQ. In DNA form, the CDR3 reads TGCGCCAGCAGCCGAGAGAAGAACACTGAAGCTTTCTTT. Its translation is CASSREKNTEAFF.

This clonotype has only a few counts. The CDR3 region has the DNA TGTGCCATGAGCGACAACACAGATACGCAGTATTTT. Translation: CAMSDNTDTQYF. V and J are TRBV10-3 and TRBJ2-3; D is unresolved. CDR1 and CDR2 from the germline V gene are ENHRY and SYGVKD. Trimming removed 9 bases at V and 2 bases at J, with 9 bases between. The CDR3 length is 12 residues.

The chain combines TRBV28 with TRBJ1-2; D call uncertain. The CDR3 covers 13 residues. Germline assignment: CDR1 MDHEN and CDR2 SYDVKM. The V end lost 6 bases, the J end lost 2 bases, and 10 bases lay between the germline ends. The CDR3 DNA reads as TGTGCCAGCAGCCTTGACTACAACTATGGCTACACCTTC. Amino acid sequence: CASSLDYNYGYTF.

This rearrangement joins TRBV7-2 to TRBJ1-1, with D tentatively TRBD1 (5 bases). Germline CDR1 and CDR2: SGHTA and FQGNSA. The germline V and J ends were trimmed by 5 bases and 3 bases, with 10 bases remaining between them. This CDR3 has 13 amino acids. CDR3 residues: CASSAGTHTEAFF. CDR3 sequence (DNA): TGTGCCAGCAGCGCCGGGACCCACACTGAAGCTTTCTTT. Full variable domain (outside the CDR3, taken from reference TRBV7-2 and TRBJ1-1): GAGVSQSPSNKVTEKGKDVELRCDPISGHTALYWYRQSLGQGLEFLIYFQGNSAPDKSGLPSDRFSAERTGGSVSTLTIQRTQQEDSAVYLCASSAGTHTEAFFGQGTRLTVV.

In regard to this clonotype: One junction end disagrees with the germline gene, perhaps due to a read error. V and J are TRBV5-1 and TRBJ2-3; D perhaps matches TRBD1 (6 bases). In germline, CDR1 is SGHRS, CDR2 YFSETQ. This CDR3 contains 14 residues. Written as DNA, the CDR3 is TGCGCCAGCGGCAGGGACAAAAGCACAGATACGCGGTATTTT. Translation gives CASGRDKSTDTRYF.

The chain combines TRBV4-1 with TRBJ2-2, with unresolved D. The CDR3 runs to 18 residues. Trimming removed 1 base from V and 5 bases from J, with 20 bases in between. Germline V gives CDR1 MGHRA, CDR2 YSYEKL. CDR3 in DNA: TGCGCCAGCAGCCAAGCCCTAGGGTCGCGAGGTGGTACCGGGGAGCTGTTTTTT. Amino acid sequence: CASSQALGSRGGTGELFF.

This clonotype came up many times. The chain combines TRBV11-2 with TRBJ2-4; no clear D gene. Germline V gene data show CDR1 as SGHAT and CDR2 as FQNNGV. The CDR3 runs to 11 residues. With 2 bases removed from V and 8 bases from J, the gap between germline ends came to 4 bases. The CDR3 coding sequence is TGTGCCAGCAGCTTAATGGACATTCAGTACTTC. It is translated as CASSLMDIQYF.

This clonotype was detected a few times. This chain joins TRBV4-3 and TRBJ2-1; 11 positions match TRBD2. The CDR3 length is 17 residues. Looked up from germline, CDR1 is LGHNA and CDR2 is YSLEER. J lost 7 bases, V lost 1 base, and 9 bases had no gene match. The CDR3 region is CASSQGATSGVDNEQFF. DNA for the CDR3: TGCGCCAGCAGCCAAGGGGCGACTAGCGGGGTGGATAATGAGCAGTTCTTC.

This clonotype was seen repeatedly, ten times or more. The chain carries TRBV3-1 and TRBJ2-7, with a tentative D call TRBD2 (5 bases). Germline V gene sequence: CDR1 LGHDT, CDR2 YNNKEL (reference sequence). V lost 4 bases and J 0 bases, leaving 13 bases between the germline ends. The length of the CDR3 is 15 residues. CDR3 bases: TGTGCCAGCAGCCGACGGGGAGATCCCTCCTACGAGCAGTACTTC. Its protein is CASSRRGDPSYEQYF.

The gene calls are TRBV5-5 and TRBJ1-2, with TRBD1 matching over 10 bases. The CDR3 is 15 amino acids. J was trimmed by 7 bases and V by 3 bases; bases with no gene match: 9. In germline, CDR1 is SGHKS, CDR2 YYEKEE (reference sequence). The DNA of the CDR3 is TGTGCCAGCAGCTCTGCGACAGGGGGCAAGGGTGGCTACACCTTC. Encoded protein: CASSSATGGKGGYTF. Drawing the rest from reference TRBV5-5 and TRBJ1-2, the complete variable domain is DAGVTQSPTHLIKTRGQQVTLRCSPISGHKSVSWYQQVLGQGPQFIFQYYEKEERGRGNFPDRFSARQFPNYSSELNVNALLLGDSALYLCASSSATGGKGGYTFGSGTRLTVV.

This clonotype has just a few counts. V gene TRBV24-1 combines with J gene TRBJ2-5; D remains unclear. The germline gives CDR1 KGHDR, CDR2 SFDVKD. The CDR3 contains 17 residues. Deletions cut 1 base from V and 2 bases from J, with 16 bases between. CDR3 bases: TGTGCCACCAGTGATTTACGAGCAGACTTACGGCAAGAGACCCAGTACTTC. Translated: CATSDLRADLRQETQYF.

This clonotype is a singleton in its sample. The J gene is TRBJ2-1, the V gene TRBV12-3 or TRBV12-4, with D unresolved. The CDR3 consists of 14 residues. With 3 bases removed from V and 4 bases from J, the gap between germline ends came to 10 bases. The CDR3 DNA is TGTGCCAGCAGTTTCTTTGGGAAATACAATGAGCAGTTCTTC. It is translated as CASSFFGKYNEQFF.

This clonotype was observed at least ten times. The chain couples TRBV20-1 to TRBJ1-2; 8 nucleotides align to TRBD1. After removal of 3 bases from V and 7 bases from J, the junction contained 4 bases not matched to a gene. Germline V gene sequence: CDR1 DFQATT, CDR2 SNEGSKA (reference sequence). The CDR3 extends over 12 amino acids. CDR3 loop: CSASAGGRGYTF. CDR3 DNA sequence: TGCAGTGCTAGCGCAGGGGGCCGTGGCTACACCTTC.

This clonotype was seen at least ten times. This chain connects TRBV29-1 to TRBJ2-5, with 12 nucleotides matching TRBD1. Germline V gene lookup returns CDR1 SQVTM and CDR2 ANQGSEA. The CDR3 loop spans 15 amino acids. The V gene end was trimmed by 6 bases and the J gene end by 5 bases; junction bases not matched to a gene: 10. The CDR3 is CSVEPGTGGRETQYF. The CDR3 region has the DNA TGCAGCGTAGAACCGGGGACAGGGGGCAGGGAGACCCAGTACTTC.

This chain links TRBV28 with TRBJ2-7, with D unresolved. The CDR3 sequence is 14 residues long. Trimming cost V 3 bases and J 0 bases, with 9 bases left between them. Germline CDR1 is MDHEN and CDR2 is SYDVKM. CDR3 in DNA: TGTGCCAGCAGTTTGCTCCCCGGCTCCTACGAGCAGTACTTC. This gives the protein CASSLLPGSYEQYF.

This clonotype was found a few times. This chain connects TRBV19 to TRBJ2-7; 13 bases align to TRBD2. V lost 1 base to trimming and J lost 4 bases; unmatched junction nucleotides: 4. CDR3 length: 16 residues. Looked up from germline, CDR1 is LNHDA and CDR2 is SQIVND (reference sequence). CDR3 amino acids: CASSIGPGLAGYEQYF. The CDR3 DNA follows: TGTGCCAGTAGTATAGGACCGGGACTAGCGGGGTACGAGCAGTACTTC.

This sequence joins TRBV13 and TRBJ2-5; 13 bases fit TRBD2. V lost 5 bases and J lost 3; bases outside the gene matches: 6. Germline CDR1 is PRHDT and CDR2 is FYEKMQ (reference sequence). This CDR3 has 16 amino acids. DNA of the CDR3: TGTGCCAGCAGCCCTCCGGGACTAGCGGGGAAAGAGACCCAGTACTTC. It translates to CASSPPGLAGKETQYF.

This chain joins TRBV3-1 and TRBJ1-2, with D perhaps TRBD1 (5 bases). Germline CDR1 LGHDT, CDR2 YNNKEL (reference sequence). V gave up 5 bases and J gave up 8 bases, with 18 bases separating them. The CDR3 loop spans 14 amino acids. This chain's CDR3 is CASSSHSQGGGYTF. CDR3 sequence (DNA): TGTGCCAGCAGCTCCCACTCGCAGGGAGGCGGCTACACCTTC.

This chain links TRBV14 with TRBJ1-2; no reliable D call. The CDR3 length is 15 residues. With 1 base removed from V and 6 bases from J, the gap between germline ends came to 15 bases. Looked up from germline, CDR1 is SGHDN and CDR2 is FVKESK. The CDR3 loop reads CASSQADGPWDGYTF. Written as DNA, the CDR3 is TGTGCCAGCAGCCAAGCGGACGGGCCGTGGGATGGCTACACCTTC.

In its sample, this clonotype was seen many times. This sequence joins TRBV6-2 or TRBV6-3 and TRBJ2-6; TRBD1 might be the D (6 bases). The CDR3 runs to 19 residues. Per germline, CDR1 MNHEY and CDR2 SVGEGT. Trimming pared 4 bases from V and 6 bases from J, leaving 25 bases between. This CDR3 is CASSLPPRDRPPVANVLTF. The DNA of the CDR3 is TGTGCCAGCAGTTTGCCTCCCCGCGACAGGCCCCCTGTGGCCAACGTCCTGACTTTC.

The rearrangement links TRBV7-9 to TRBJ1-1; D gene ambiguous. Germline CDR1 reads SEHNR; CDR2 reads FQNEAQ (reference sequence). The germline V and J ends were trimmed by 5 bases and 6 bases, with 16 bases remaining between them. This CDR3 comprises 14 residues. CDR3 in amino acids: CASSRYKDLAEAFF. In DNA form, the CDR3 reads TGTGCCAGCAGCAGATACAAGGACCTGGCTGAAGCTTTCTTT. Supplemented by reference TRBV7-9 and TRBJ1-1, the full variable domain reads DTGVSQNPRHKITKRGQNVTFRCDPISEHNRLYWYRQTLGQGPEFLTYFQNEAQLEKSRLLSDRFSAERPKGSFSTLEIQRTEQGDSAMYLCASSRYKDLAEAFFGQGTRLTVV.

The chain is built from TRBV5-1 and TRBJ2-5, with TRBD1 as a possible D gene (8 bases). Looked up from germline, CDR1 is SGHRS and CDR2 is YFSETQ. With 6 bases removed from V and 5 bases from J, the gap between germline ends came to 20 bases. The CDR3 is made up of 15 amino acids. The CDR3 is CASNRGAGGRETQYF. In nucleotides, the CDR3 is TGCGCCAGCAACCGGGGGGCAGGGGGCAGGGAGACCCAGTACTTC.

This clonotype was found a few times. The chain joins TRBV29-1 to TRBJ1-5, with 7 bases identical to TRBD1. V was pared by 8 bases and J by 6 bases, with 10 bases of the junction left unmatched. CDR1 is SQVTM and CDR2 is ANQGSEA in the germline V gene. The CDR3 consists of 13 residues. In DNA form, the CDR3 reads TGCAGCATCGGGGACAGATCAGGTCAGCCCCAGCATTTT. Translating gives CSIGDRSGQPQHF.

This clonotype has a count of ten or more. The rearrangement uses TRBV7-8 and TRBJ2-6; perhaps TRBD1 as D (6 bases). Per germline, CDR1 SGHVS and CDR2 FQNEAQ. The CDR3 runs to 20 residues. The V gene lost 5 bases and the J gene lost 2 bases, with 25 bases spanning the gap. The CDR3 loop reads CASSAPLPWGQRAGANVLTF. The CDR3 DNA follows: TGTGCCAGCAGCGCCCCCCTCCCTTGGGGACAAAGGGCTGGGGCCAACGTCCTGACTTTC.

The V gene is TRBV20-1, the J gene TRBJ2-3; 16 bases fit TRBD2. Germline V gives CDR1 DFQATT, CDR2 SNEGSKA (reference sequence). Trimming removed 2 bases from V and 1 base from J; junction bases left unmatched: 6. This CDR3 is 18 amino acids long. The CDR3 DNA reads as TGCAGTGCTAGACGGGGACTAGCGGGAGGGTGGGGCACAGATACGCAGTATTTT. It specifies CSARRGLAGGWGTDTQYF.

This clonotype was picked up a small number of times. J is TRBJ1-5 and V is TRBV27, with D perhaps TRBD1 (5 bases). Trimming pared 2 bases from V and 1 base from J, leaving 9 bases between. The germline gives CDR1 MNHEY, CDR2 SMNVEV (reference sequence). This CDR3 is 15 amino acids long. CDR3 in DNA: TGTGCCAGCAGTTTAAGGTGGGGGAGCAATCAGCCCCAGCATTTT. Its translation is CASSLRWGSNQPQHF.

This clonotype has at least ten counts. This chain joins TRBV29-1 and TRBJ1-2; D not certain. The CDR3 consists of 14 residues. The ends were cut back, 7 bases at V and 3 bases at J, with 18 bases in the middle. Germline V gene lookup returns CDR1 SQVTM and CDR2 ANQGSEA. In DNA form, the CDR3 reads TGCAGCGCCGAAAGGTTGGCAGGATACTATGGCTACACCTTC. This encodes CSAERLAGYYGYTF.